This T cell receptor (beta chain) was recorded in a study of blood T cell repertoires in COVID-19. The CDR3 is made up of 14 amino acids. V dropped 4 bases and J dropped 0; count of bases not matched to a gene: 0. Germline V gives CDR1 MNHNS, CDR2 SASEGT. Assay: immunoSEQ multiplex PCR; the TCRdb copy retains only in-frame clones and omits some. Of around 130,000 clones in the sample, over 75% were seen once. The TCR was taken from a man aged 35-49 years with active or convalescent COVID-19. The genes are TRBV6-1 and TRBJ2-7; 10 bases fit TRBD2. The sample comprised peripheral blood. CDR3 in amino acids: CASSVAGGSYEQYF. Here the CDR3 DNA reads TGTGCCAGCAGTGTAGCGGGGGGCTCCTACGAGCAGTACTTC.